Sequencing of this T cell receptor beta chain was carried out in a study of cytomegalovirus exposure and HLA in healthy donors. In the study overall: The early release's HLA-typed donors yielded roughly 85 million unique TCRs.

Whole-study results and caveats: TCR beta V- and J-gene trimming, according to a later analysis, was linked to a missense DCLRE1C variant.

The CDR3 is made up of 13 amino acids. Germline-derived CDR1 and CDR2 are MNHNS and SASEGT. V was clipped by 3 bases and J by 4 bases, with 8 bases between them. Unrecorded immune exposures were likely, despite nominal health at sampling. Amplification used 60 Vbeta primers and 13 Jbeta primers. Data came from immunoSEQ multiplex PCR; TCRdb stores just in-frame clones and leaves some out. The repertoire consists of tens of thousands of clones, with approximately 80% occurring once and the leading ten covering 2.5% to 3.5%. Note on this clone: Its target is not known.

Material: PBMCs. The receptor comes from a man aged 25-45 years in good health and CMV-seronegative. The chain employs TRBV6-1 and TRBJ2-3; D not resolved. CDR3 bases: TGTGCCAGCAGTGATTCCATCCCAGATACGCAGTATTTT. Protein sequence: CASSDSIPDTQYF.